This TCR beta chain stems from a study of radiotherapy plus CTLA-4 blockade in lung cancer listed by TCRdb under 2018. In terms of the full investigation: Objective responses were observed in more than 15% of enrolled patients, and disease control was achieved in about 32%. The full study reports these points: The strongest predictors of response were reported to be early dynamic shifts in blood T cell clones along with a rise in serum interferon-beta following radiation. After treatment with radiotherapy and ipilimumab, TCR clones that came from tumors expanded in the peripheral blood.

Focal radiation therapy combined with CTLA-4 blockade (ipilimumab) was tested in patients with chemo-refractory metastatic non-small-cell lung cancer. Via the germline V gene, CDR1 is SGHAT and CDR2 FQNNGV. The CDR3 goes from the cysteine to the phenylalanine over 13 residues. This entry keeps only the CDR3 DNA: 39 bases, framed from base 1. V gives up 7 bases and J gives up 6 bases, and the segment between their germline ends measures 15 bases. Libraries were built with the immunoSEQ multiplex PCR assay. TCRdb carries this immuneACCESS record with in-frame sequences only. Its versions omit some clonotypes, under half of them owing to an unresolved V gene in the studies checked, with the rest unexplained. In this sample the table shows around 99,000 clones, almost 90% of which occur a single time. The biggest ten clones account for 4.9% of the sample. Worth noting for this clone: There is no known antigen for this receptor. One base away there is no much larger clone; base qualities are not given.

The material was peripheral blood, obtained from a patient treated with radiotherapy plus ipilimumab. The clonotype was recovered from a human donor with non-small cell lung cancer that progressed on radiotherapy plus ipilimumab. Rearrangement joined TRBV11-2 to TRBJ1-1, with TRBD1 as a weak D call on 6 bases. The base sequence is TGTGCCAGCACATCTCTCTCAGGGGCTGAAGCTTTCTTT. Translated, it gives CASTSLSGAEAFF.